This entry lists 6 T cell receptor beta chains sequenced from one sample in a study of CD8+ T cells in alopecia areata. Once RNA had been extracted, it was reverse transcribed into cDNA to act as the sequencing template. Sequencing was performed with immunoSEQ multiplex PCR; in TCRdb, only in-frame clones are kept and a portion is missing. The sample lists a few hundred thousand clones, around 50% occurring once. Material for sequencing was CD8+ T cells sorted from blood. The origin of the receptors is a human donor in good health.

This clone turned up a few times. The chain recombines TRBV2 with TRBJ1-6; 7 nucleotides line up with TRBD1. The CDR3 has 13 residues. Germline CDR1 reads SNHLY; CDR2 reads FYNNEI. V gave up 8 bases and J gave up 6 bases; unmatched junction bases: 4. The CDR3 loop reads CASRDRSNSPLHF. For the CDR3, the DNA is TGTGCCAGCCGGGACAGATCTAATTCACCCCTCCACTTT. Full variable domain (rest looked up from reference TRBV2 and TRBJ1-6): EPEVTQTPSHQVTQMGQEVILRCVPISNHLYFYWYRQILGQKVEFLVSFYNNEISEKSEIFDDQFSVERPDGSNFTLKIRSTKLEDSAMYFCASRDRSNSPLHFGNGTRLTVT.

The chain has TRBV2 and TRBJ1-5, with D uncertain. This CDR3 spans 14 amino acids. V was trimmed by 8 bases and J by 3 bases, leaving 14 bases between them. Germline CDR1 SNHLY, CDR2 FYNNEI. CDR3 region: CASSPEADNQPQHF. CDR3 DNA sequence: TGTGCCAGCTCCCCGGAGGCAGACAATCAGCCCCAGCATTTT.

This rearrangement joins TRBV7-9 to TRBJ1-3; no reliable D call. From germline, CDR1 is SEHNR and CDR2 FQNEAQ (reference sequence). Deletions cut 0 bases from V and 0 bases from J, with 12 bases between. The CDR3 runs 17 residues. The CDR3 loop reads CASSLALMGSSGNTIYF. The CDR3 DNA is TGTGCCAGCAGCTTAGCGCTGATGGGGTCCTCTGGAAACACCATATATTTT.

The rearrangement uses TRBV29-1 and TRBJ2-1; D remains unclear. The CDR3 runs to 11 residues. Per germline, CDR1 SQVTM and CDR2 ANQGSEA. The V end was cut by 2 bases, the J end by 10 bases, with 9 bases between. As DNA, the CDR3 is TGCAGCGTTGAAATTTTCCCCGAGCAGTTCTTC. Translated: CSVEIFPEQFF.

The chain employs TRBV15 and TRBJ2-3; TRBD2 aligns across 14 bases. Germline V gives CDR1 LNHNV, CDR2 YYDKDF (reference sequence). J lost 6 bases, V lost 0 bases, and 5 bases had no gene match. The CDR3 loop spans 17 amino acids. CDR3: CATSREYWTSGGDTQYF. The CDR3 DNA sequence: TGTGCCACCAGCAGAGAATATTGGACTAGCGGGGGGGATACGCAGTATTTT.

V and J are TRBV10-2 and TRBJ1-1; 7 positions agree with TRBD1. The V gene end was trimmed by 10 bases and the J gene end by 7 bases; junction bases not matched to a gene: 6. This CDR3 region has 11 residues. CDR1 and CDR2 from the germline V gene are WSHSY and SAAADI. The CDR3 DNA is TGCGCCATCCGACAGGGAGGTGAAGCTTTCTTT. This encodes CAIRQGGEAFF.